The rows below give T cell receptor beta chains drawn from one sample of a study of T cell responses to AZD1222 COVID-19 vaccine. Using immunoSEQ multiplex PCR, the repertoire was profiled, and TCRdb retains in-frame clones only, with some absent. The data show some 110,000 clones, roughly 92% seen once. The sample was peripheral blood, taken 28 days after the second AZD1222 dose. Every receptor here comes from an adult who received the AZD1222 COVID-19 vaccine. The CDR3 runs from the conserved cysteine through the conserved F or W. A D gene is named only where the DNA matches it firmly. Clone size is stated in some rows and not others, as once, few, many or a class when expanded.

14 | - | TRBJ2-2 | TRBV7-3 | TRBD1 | CASSFDRGTGELFF | TGTGCCAGCAGCTTCGACAGGGGCACCGGGGAGCTGTTTTTT
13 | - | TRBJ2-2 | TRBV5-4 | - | CAGSLDQPGELFF | TGTGCCGGCAGCTTAGATCAGCCCGGGGAGCTGTTTTTT
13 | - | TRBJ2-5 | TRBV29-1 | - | CSVLSTGMETQYF | TGCAGCGTACTAAGTACAGGGATGGAGACCCAGTACTTC
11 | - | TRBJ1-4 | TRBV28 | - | CASSVEEKLFF | TGTGCCAGCAGTGTAGAGGAAAAACTGTTTTTT
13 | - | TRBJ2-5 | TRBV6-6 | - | CASTERKLGTQYF | TGTGCCAGCACCGAAAGGAAGCTCGGGACCCAGTACTTC
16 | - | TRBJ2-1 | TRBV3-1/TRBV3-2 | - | CASSQFGTSPYNEQFF | TGTGCCAGCAGCCAGTTCGGGACCTCTCCCTACAATGAGCAGTTCTTC
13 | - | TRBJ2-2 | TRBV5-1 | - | CASSPGVPGELFF | TGCGCCAGCAGCCCCGGGGTACCTGGGGAGCTGTTTTTT
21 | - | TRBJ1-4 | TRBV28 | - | CARLHRGTGRAFRSTNEKLFF | TGTGCCAGACTCCACCGCGGCACCGGGAGGGCCTTTCGGTCAACTAATGAAAAACTGTTTTTT
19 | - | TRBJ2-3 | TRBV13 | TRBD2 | CASSLEGRWSGGPVDTQYF | TGTGCCAGCAGCTTAGAGGGTCGGTGGTCGGGAGGACCGGTAGATACGCAGTATTTT
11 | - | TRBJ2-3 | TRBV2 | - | CASGGGDTQYF | TGTGCCAGCGGGGGAGGAGATACGCAGTATTTT
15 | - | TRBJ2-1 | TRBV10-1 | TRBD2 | CASSAGGGTRNEQFF | TGCGCCAGCAGCGCGGGGGGTGGAACTCGCAATGAGCAGTTCTTC
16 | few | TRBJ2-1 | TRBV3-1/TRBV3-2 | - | CASSQDSLAIYNEQFF | TGTGCCAGCAGCCAAGATAGTCTAGCCATCTACAATGAGCAGTTCTTC
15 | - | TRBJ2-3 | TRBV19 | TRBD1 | CASSIEGAGTDTQYF | TGTGCCAGTAGTATTGAGGGGGCTGGCACAGATACGCAGTATTTT
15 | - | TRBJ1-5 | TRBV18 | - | CASSPGPSLDQPQHF | TGTGCCAGCTCACCGGGCCCTTCGCTCGATCAGCCCCAGCATTTT
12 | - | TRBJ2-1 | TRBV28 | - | CASSFVVNEQFF | TGTGCCAGCAGTTTCGTGGTCAATGAGCAGTTCTTC
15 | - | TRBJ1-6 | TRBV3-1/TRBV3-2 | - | CASSQPGTSNSPLHF | TGTGCCAGCAGCCAACCCGGGACAAGTAATTCACCCCTCCACTTT
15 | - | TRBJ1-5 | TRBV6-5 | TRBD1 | CASRRQGEGNQPQHF | TGTGCCAGCAGGCGACAGGGGGAGGGCAATCAGCCCCAGCATTTT
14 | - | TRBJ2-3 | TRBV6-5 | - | CASSYSLGTDTQYF | TGTGCCAGCAGTTACTCGTTAGGCACAGATACGCAGTATTTT
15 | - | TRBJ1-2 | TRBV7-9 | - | CASSSTLAGFSGYTF | TGTGCCAGCAGCTCTACCTTGGCGGGGTTTTCTGGCTACACCTTC
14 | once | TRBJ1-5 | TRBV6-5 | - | CASNRAGSNQPQHF | TGTGCCAGCAACAGGGCGGGTAGCAATCAGCCCCAGCATTTT
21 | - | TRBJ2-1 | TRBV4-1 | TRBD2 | CASSQEESGTSGRPSYNEQFF | TGCGCCAGCAGCCAAGAAGAGTCCGGGACTAGCGGGAGGCCATCCTACAATGAGCAGTTCTTC
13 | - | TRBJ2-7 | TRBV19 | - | CASSWGSTYEQYF | TGTGCCAGTAGTTGGGGCAGCACCTACGAGCAGTACTTC
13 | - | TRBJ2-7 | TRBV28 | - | CASSLRRSYEQYF | TGTGCCAGCAGTTTAAGGCGCTCCTACGAGCAGTACTTC
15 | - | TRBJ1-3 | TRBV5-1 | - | CASSLRQGFGNTIYF | TGCGCCAGCAGCTTAAGGCAGGGATTTGGAAACACCATATATTTT
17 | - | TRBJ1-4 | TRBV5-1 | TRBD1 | CASSPGQGARRGEKLFF | TGCGCCAGCAGCCCGGGACAGGGGGCGCGAAGAGGTGAAAAACTGTTTTTT
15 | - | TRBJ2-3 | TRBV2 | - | CASSEGAGSTDTQYF | TGTGCCAGCAGTGAAGGGGCAGGGAGCACAGATACGCAGTATTTT
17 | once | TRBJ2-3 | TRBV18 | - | CASSPPPSSVPADTQYF | TGTGCCAGCTCACCACCGCCATCTAGCGTCCCGGCGGATACGCAGTATTTT
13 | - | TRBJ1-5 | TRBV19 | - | CASSRGRDQPQHF | TGTGCCAGTAGCAGGGGCAGGGATCAGCCCCAGCATTTT
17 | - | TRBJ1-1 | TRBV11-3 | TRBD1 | CASSIGTGGDPNTEAFF | TGTGCCAGCAGCATAGGGACAGGGGGCGATCCGAACACTGAAGCTTTCTTT
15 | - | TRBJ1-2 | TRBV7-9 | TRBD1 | CASSLTGTVNSGYTF | TGTGCCAGCAGCTTAACCGGGACAGTTAATAGTGGCTACACCTTC
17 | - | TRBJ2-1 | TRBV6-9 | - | CASLTVQTRGNKDEQFF | TGTGCCAGCCTTACTGTACAAACAAGGGGGAACAAAGATGAGCAGTTCTTC
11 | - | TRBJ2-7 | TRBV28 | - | CASSPTYEQYF | TGTGCCAGCAGCCCGACTTACGAGCAGTACTTC
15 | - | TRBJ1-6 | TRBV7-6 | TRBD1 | CASSYGTGGDSPLHF | TGTGCCAGCAGCTACGGGACAGGGGGAGATTCACCCCTCCACTTT
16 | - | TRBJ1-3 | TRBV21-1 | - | CASIPGGKGRGNTIYF | TGTGCCAGCATCCCTGGGGGAAAGGGTCGCGGAAACACCATATATTTT
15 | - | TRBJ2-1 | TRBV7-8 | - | CASSPPGRSGNEQFF | TGTGCCAGCAGCCCACCTGGACGTTCCGGGAATGAGCAGTTCTTC
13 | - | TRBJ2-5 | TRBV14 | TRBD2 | CASSQGAGETQYF | TGTGCCAGCAGCCAGGGAGCGGGGGAGACCCAGTACTTC
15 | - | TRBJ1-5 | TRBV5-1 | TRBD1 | CASSFTGGPNQPQHF | TGCGCCAGCAGCTTCACAGGGGGCCCAAATCAGCCCCAGCATTTT
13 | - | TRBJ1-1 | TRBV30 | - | CAWSLADYTEAFF | TGTGCCTGGAGTTTGGCGGACTACACTGAAGCTTTCTTT
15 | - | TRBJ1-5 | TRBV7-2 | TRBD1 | CASSVSQGANQPQHF | TGTGCCAGCAGCGTCTCACAGGGGGCGAATCAGCCCCAGCATTTT
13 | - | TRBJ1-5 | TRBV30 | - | CAWTKSGYQPQHF | TGTGCCTGGACCAAGTCGGGGTATCAGCCCCAGCATTTT
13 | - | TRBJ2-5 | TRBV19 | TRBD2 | CASGEAGGETQYF | TGTGCCAGCGGGGAGGCGGGAGGAGAGACCCAGTACTTC
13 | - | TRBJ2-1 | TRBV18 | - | CASSPREDNEQFF | TGTGCCAGCTCACCCAGAGAGGACAATGAGCAGTTCTTC
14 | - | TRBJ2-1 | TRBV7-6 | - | CASSLAQTYNEQFF | TGTGCCAGCAGCTTAGCTCAGACTTACAATGAGCAGTTCTTC
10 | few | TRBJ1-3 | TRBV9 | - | CASSGNTIYF | TGTGCCAGCAGCGGAAACACCATATATTTT
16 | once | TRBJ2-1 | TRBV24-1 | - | CATSEAGLGGYNEQFF | TGTGCCACCAGTGAGGCAGGGCTCGGTGGGTACAATGAGCAGTTCTTC
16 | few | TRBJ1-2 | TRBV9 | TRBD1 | CASSPGGTGVDYGYTF | TGTGCCAGCAGCCCAGGAGGGACAGGGGTAGACTATGGCTACACCTTC
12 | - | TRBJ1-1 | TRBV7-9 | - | CASSLGLNEAFF | TGTGCCAGCAGCTTAGGATTAAATGAAGCTTTCTTT
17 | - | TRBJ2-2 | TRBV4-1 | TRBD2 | CASSPFGLAGKNGELFF | TGCGCCAGCAGCCCCTTTGGACTAGCGGGAAAAAACGGGGAGCTGTTTTTT
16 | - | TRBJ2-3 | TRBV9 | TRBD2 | CASSVSGGPPREEQYF | TGTGCCAGCAGCGTTTCGGGAGGCCCCCCCCGGGAGGAGCAGTATTTT
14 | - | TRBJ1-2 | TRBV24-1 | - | CATSDFGYNYGYTF | TGTGCCACCAGTGATTTTGGGTATAACTATGGCTACACCTTC
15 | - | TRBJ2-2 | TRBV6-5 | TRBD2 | CASRQRGLNTGELFF | TGTGCCAGCAGACAGCGGGGACTGAACACCGGGGAGCTGTTTTTT
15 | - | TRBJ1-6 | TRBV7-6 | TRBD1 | CASSPLSGQNSPLHF | TGTGCCAGCTCCCCCTTGTCGGGACAGAATTCACCCCTCCACTTT
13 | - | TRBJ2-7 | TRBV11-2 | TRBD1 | CASSNRRGHEQYF | TGTGCCAGCAGCAATCGCAGGGGGCACGAGCAGTACTTC
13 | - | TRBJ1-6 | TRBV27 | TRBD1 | CASSGQGNSPLHF | TGTGCCAGCAGCGGACAGGGTAATTCACCCCTCCACTTT